The entry below describes one T cell receptor beta chain. V trimming: 0 bases; J trimming: 6 bases; junction bases outside the gene matches: 4. The CDR3 has 14 amino acids. The germline V gene has CDR1 SGHRS and CDR2 YFSETQ. This sample is part of a study of technical replicates of blood from a handful of donors. Method: immunoSEQ multiplex PCR; TCRdb's copy keeps in-frame clones and lacks some. The top ten hold around 0.24% of the sample, which has over 75,000 clones, around 95% seen once. The sequencing input was T cells isolated from PBMCs. The chain carries TRBV5-1 and TRBJ2-7; 9 bases are a match to TRBD1. This receptor was taken from a human donor in good health. The CDR3 sequence is CASSLAGQGVEQYF. CDR3 sequence (DNA): TGCGCCAGCAGCTTGGCGGGACAGGGAGTCGAGCAGTACTTC.